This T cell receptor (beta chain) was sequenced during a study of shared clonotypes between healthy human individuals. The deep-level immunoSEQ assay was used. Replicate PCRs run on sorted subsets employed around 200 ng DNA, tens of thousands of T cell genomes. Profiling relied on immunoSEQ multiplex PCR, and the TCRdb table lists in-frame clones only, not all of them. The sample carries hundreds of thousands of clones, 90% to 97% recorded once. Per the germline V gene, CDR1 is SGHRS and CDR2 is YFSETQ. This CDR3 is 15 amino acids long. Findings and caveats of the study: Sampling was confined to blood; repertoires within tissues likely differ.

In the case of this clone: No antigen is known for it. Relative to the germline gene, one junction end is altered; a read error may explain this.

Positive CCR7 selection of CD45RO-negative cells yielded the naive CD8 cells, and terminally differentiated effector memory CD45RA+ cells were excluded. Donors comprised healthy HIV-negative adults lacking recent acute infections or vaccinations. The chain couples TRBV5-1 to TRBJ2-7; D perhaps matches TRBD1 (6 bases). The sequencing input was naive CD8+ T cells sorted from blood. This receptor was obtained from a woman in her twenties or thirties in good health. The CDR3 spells CASSLATGWSSEQYF. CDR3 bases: TGCGCCAGCAGCTTGGCCACAGGGTGGTCCTCCGAGCAGTACTTC.